This TCR beta chain was obtained from a study of T-cell memory formation after mild COVID-19. Study outcomes and limitations: CD4+ contracting clones lay mainly in CM and EM, CD8+ ones in EMRA.

UMIs and sample barcodes were carried by the TCR alpha and TCR beta cDNA libraries that 5'RACE produced using constant-segment primers. TCRdb processed the 5' RACE reads anew with MiXCR; each CDR3 protein has one entry. Among 200,000 to 250,000 distinct CDR3 sequences listed, roughly 15% were seen once. This CDR3 contains 17 residues. Germline lookup yields CDR1 SGHNT and CDR2 YENEEA. The V end lost 4 bases, the J end lost 6 bases, and 24 bases lay between the germline ends. This clonotype was recorded a few times. Its antigen is unknown. The chain carries TRBV11-3 and TRBJ2-5, with D unresolved. The source material was PBMCs or a T cell subset sorted from them (not recorded which). This receptor was identified in a man younger than 35 who had mild COVID-19 (a few samples of this study predate the infection). Cell type and time point are not known. The CDR3 DNA is TGTGCCAGCAGCTCGATGGCCGCTTCACCAGGTTGGAAGACCCAGTACTTC. Translation: CASSSMAASPGWKTQYF. Based on the CDR3 plus reference TRBV11-3 and TRBJ2-5, the full variable domain is EAGVVQSPRYKIIEKKQPVAFWCNPISGHNTLYWYLQNLGQGPELLIRYENEEAVDDSQLPKDRFSAERLKGVDSTLKIQPAELGDSAVYLCASSSMAASPGWKTQYFGPGTRLLVL.